The rows below give T cell receptor beta chains drawn from one sample of a study of CD8+ T cells in alopecia areata. Data came from immunoSEQ multiplex PCR; TCRdb stores just in-frame clones and leaves some out. The sample lists some 180,000 clones, around 49% occurring once. The sequencing used CD8+ T cells sorted from blood, collected at approximately week 51, from a patient treated with tofacitinib. Receptor source: a human donor with alopecia areata. The CDR3 runs from the conserved cysteine through the conserved F or W. A D gene is named only where the DNA matches it firmly. Clone size is stated in some rows and not others, as once, few, many or a class when expanded.

clone size	D gene	V gene	J gene	CDR3 protein	CDR3 DNA
.	TRBD2	TRBV30	TRBJ2-3	CAWSLAGFTDTQYF	TGTGCCTGGAGTTTAGCGGGGTTCACAGATACGCAGTATTTT
few	TRBD1	TRBV18	TRBJ2-7	CASSSGLGTGRYYEQYF	TGTGCCAGCTCATCAGGACTCGGGACAGGGCGATACTACGAGCAGTACTTC
once	TRBD1	TRBV5-1	TRBJ2-2	CASSSAGTGDSTKNTGELFF	TGCGCCAGCAGCTCCGCCGGGACAGGGGACAGCACTAAGAACACCGGGGAGCTGTTTTTT
.	.	TRBV7-2	TRBJ2-7	CASSRSPLFSYEQYF	TGTGCCAGCAGCCGATCCCCCTTATTCTCCTACGAGCAGTACTTC
few	.	TRBV2	TRBJ1-2	CASSKTDSPNYGYTF	TGTGCCAGCAGTAAAACGGACAGCCCTAACTATGGCTACACCTTC
few	.	TRBV14	TRBJ2-7	CASSQGGGEEQYF	TGTGCCAGCAGCCAAGGAGGGGGTGAGGAGCAGTACTTC
few	.	TRBV27	TRBJ2-3	CASSSRTITDTQYF	TGTGCCAGCAGTTCTCGGACCATCACAGATACGCAGTATTTT
.	.	TRBV5-1	TRBJ1-1	CASSLAVNTEAFF	TGCGCCAGCAGCTTGGCGGTGAACACTGAAGCTTTCTTT
.	TRBD2	TRBV6-5	TRBJ2-5	CASSLAGHKETQYF	TGTGCCAGCAGCCTAGCGGGGCACAAAGAGACCCAGTACTTC
.	.	TRBV5-6	TRBJ2-1	CASSASGDNEQFF	TGTGCCAGCAGCGCCTCAGGGGACAATGAGCAGTTCTTC
.	.	TRBV29-1	TRBJ1-2	CSVVGYYGYTF	TGCAGCGTTGTAGGGTACTATGGCTACACCTTC
few	.	TRBV4-1	TRBJ1-5	CASSQETSINQPQHF	TGCGCCAGCAGCCAAGAAACAAGTATAAATCAGCCCCAGCATTTT
.	.	TRBV7-9	TRBJ1-2	CASSFRGGIDGYTF	TGTGCCAGCAGCTTCAGGGGAGGGATTGATGGCTACACCTTC
.	.	TRBV6-5	TRBJ2-7	CASSYRDEQYF	TGTGCCAGCAGTTACAGGGACGAGCAGTACTTC
few	.	TRBV11-2	TRBJ2-3	CASSLDSGVTVTTDTQYF	TGTGCCAGCAGCTTAGATAGTGGGGTGACAGTGACCACAGATACGCAGTATTTT
.	TRBD1	TRBV18	TRBJ2-1	CASSFPPGQGVNEQFF	TGTGCCAGCTCTTTTCCTCCGGGACAGGGGGTCAATGAGCAGTTCTTC
.	.	TRBV30	TRBJ1-1	CAWNRRATEAFF	TGTGCCTGGAATCGCAGGGCCACTGAAGCTTTCTTT
few	.	TRBV6-5	TRBJ2-7	CASSYSDTAYEQYF	TGTGCCAGCAGTTACTCCGACACCGCCTACGAGCAGTACTTC
.	TRBD1	TRBV4-3	TRBJ2-7	CASSQGQGIDEQYF	TGCGCCAGCAGCCAAGGACAGGGTATCGACGAGCAGTACTTC
.	.	TRBV5-6	TRBJ1-5	CASSRVGSNQPQHF	TGTGCCAGCAGCCGCGTCGGGAGCAATCAGCCCCAGCATTTT
.	.	TRBV9	TRBJ1-2	CASSVGQVYGYTF	TGTGCCAGCAGCGTAGGCCAAGTCTATGGCTACACCTTC